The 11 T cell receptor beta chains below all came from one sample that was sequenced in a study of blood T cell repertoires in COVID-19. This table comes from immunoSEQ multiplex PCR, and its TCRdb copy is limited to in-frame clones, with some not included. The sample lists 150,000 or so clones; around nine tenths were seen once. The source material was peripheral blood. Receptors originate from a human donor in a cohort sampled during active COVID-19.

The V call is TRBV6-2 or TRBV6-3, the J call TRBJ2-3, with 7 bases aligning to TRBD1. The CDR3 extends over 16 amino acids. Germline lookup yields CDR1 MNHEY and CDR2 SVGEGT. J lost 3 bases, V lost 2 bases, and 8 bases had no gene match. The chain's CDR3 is CASSYLTGVGTDTQYF. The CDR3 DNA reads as TGTGCCAGCAGTTACCTCACAGGGGTTGGGACAGATACGCAGTATTTT.

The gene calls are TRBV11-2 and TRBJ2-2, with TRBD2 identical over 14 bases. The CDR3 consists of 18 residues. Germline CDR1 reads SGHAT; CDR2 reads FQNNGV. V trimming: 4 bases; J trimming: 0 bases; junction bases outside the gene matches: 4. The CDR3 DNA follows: TGTGCCAGCAGCTCCTGGACTAGCGGGGGGTCGAACACCGGGGAGCTGTTTTTT. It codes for CASSSWTSGGSNTGELFF.

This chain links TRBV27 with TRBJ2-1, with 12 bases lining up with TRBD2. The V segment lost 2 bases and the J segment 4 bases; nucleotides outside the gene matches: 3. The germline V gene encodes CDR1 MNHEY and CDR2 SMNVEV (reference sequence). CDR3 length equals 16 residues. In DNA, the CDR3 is TGTGCCAGCAGTTTAACAGGGACTAGCGGGTACAATGAGCAGTTCTTC. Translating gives CASSLTGTSGYNEQFF.

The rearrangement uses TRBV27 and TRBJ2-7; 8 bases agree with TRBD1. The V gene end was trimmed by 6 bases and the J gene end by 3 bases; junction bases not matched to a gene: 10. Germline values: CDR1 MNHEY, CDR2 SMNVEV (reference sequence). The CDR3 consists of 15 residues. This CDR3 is CASSRTGQASYEQYF. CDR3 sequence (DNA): TGTGCCAGCAGCCGAACGGGACAGGCCAGCTACGAGCAGTACTTC.

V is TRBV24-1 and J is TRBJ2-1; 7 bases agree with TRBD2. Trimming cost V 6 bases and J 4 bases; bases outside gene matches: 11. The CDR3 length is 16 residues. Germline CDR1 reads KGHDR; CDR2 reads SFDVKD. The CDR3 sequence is CATSSPASGDYNEQFF. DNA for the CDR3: TGTGCCACCAGTTCTCCGGCTAGCGGCGATTACAATGAGCAGTTCTTC.

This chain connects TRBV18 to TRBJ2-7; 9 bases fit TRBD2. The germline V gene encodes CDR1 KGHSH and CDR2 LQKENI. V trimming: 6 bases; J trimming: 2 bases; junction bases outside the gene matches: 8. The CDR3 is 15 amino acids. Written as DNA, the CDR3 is TGTGCCAGCTCTCGGAGCGGGGGGAATACCTACGAGCAGTACTTC. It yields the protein CASSRSGGNTYEQYF. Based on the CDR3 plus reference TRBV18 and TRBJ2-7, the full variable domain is NAGVMQNPRHLVRRRGQEARLRCSPMKGHSHVYWYRQLPEEGLKFMVYLQKENIIDESGMPKERFSAEFPKEGPSILRIQQVVRGDSAAYFCASSRSGGNTYEQYFGPGTRLTVT.

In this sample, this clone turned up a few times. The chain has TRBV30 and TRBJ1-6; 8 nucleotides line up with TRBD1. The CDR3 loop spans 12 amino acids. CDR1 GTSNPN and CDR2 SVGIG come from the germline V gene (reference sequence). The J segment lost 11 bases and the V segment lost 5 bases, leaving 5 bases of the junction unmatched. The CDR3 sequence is CAWDRGVTPLHF. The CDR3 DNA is TGTGCCTGGGACAGGGGCGTTACACCCCTCCACTTT.

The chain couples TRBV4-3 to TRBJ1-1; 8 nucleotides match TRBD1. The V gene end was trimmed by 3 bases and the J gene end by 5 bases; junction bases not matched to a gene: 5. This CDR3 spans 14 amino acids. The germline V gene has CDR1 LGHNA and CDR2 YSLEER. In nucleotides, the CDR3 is TGCGCCAGCAGCCAGACAGGGGAGGGGACTGAAGCTTTCTTT. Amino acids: CASSQTGEGTEAFF.

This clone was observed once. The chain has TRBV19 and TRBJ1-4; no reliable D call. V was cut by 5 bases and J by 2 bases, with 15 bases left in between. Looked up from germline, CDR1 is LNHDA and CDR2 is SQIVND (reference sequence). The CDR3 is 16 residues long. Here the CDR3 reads CASSGLRTGTNEKLFF. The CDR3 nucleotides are TGTGCCAGTAGTGGCCTCAGGACGGGGACTAATGAAAAACTGTTTTTT.

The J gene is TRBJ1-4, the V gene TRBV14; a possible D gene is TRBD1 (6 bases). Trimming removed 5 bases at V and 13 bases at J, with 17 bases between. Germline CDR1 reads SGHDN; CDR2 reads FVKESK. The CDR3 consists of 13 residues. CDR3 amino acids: CASSRGTPGGLFF. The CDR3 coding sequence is TGTGCCAGCAGCAGGGGGACCCCCGGCGGACTGTTTTTT.

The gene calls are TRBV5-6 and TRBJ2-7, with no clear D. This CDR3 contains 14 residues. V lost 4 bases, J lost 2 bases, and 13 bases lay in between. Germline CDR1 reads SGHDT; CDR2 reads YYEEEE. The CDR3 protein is CASSLLSNTYEQYF. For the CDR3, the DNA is TGTGCCAGCAGCCTTCTATCTAATACCTACGAGCAGTACTTC.